Listed here are 30 T cell receptor beta chains from one sample, sequenced in a study of tumor and adjacent non-tumor tissue in lung cancer. A modified ARM-PCR protocol with three rounds of nested PCR amplified TCRbeta. TCRdb passed the multiplex PCR reads through MiXCR, listing each CDR3 protein once. The sample holds about 98,000 distinct CDR3 sequences, 75% to 90% seen once. This sample's RNA came from whole unsorted tissue. This non-tumor lung sample came from over 3 cm beyond the tumor edge. Sequencing was done on a sample of distant non-tumor lung tissue. The receptors were sampled from a man in his 60s with small cell lung cancer.

The chain links TRBV6-5 to TRBJ2-5; D possibly corresponds to TRBD2 (6 bases). The germline V gene has CDR1 MNHEY and CDR2 SVGAGI. The V end lost 5 bases, the J end lost 4 bases, and 17 bases lay between the germline ends. The CDR3 is 15 residues long. The DNA for the CDR3 is TGTGCCAGCAGTCACGGTGTAGCGGAAATAGAGACCCAGTACTTC. It specifies CASSHGVAEIETQYF.

This clonotype was recorded many times. J is TRBJ2-5 and V is TRBV12-3 or TRBV12-4; no clear D. The ends were cut back, 4 bases at V and 4 bases at J, with 4 bases in the middle. The CDR3 is 11 residues long. The CDR3 region is CASSSTETQYF. CDR3 coding DNA: TGTGCCAGCAGTTCGACAGAGACCCAGTACTTC.

The CDR3 bases are TGCAGTCCCACAGGACAGGTCAATGAGCAGTTCTTC. Its protein product is CSPTGQVNEQFF. V is TRBV20-1 and J is TRBJ2-1; 7 nucleotides agree with TRBD1. This CDR3 contains 12 residues. Unmatched junction bases numbered 7, after V lost 8 bases and J lost 6 bases. The germline V gene has CDR1 DFQATT and CDR2 SNEGSKA (reference sequence).

In the case of this clonotype: A read error may explain this, as a much larger clone is one base away. V and J are TRBV24-1 and TRBJ2-2; D may match TRBD1 or TRBD2 (5 bases each). The CDR3 has 15 amino acids. Germline lookup yields CDR1 KGHDR and CDR2 SFDVKD. The DNA for the CDR3 is TGTGTCACCAGCCTCCCCCGGGGCGCGACCGGGGAGCTGTTTTTT. Residues: CVTSLPRGATGELFF.

This clonotype occurred once. This chain joins TRBV5-1 and TRBJ2-1; TRBD2 is a possible D gene (5 bases). V was pared by 4 bases and J by 2 bases, with 13 bases between. The CDR3 length is 15 residues. Germline V gene sequence: CDR1 SGHRS, CDR2 YFSETQ. For the CDR3, the DNA is TGCGCCAGCAGCCGTAGCGTGAGCACCTACAATGAGCAGTTCTTC. The encoded protein is CASSRSVSTYNEQFF.

The sample holds one count of this clonotype. This may come from a read error, since a much larger clone is one base off. J is TRBJ1-6 and V is TRBV7-9, with D hard to call. The CDR3 has 15 residues. Trimming left V 2 bases short and J 8 bases short, with 13 bases between. Germline V CDR1 and CDR2: SEHNR, FQNEAQ (reference sequence). The CDR3 DNA reads as TGTGCCAGCAGCTTATGGGAACAGCCTGATTCACCCCTCCACTTT. Protein sequence: CASSLWEQPDSPLHF. Full variable domain (missing parts from reference TRBV7-9 and TRBJ1-6): DTGVSQNPRHKITKRGQNVTFRCDPISEHNRLYWYRQTLGQGPEFLTYFQNEAQLEKSRLLSDRFSAERPKGSFSTLEIQRTEQGDSAMYLCASSLWEQPDSPLHFGNGTRLTVT.

Points on this clonotype: The conserved closing phenylalanine or tryptophan is absent in this CDR3, likely reflecting a read error. The V call is TRBV11-2, the J call TRBJ2-3; no firm D call. Trimming removed 3 bases from V and 5 bases from J, with 9 bases in between. The length of the CDR3 is 13 residues. Germline V CDR1 and CDR2: SGHAT, FQNNGV. CDR3 protein: CASSFTFLDTQYS. CDR3 sequence (DNA): TGTGCCAGCAGCTTTACTTTTTTAGATACGCAGTATTCG.

This chain joins TRBV4-2 and TRBJ2-2; the match to TRBD1 covers 10 bases. V gave up 0 bases and J gave up 13 bases; unmatched junction bases: 17. The CDR3 contains 18 residues. Per germline, CDR1 LGHNA and CDR2 YNFKEQ. The CDR3 nucleotides are TGTGCCAGCAGCCAAGATGGGGACAGGGGACGGAACACCCGGGGGCTGTTTTTT. Its translation is CASSQDGDRGRNTRGLFF.

DNA for the CDR3: TGTGCCAGCAGCTCCGCCCGGGGAACCCAGTACTTC. Amino acid sequence: CASSSARGTQYF. This sequence joins TRBV7-9 and TRBJ2-5, with a tentative D call TRBD2 (5 bases). The V gene lost 4 bases and the J gene lost 8 bases, with 11 bases spanning the gap. Germline V gene lookup returns CDR1 SEHNR and CDR2 FQNEAQ (reference sequence). The CDR3 has 12 residues.

Comment on this clonotype: The junction departs from the called germline gene at one end, perhaps through a read error. The chain is built from TRBV10-3 and TRBJ2-5, with D perhaps matching TRBD1 or TRBD2 (5 bases each). This CDR3 is 13 amino acids long. Germline CDR1 ENHRY, CDR2 SYGVKD. CDR3 nucleotides: TGTGCCATCATTGAGGGGCAGCCAGATACTCAGTACTTC. Its protein is CAIIEGQPDTQYF.

This clonotype is labeled as medium-sized. The chain joins TRBV11-2 to TRBJ2-2; D tentatively reads TRBD1 or TRBD2 (5 bases each). This CDR3 has 16 residues. With 5 bases removed from V and 1 base from J, the gap between germline ends came to 14 bases. Looked up from germline, CDR1 is SGHAT and CDR2 is FQNNGV. The CDR3 DNA sequence: TGTGCCAGCAGCCCACGGGGCGGGTTGAACACCGGGGAGCTGTTTTTT. It is translated as CASSPRGGLNTGELFF.

With respect to this clonotype: The junction does not match germline at one end; this may be a read error. The chain carries TRBV29-1 and TRBJ2-1, with D perhaps TRBD1 (6 bases). The CDR3 sequence is 13 residues long. Germline V lookup: CDR1 SQVTM, CDR2 ANQGSEA. This CDR3 reads CSDKTGTYNEQCF. CDR3 nucleotides: TGCAGCGATAAGACAGGTACCTACAATGAGCAGTGCTTC.

Concerning this clonotype itself: This CDR3 fails to terminate in the conserved phenylalanine or tryptophan, so it likely reflects a read error. The CDR3 here is CVSSFSRDYGYTI. In DNA, the CDR3 is TGTGTCAGCAGCTTCTCCAGGGACTATGGCTACACCATC. The chain is built from TRBV5-4 and TRBJ1-2; D is perhaps TRBD1 (5 bases). The CDR3 is 13 residues long. CDR1 and CDR2 (germline): SGHNT, YYREEE (reference sequence).

A word on this clonotype: As the CDR3 is not closed by the conserved phenylalanine or tryptophan, this likely results from a read error. The DNA is left out, because the CDR3 cannot be placed on it with certainty; the CDR3 is given as TCRdb lists it. The J gene is TRBJ2-7, the V gene TRBV15; whether TRBD1, the table's D call, matches the DNA was not checked. A total of 15 residues make up the CDR3, ends included. CDR1 LNHNV and CDR2 YYDKDF come from the germline V gene (reference sequence). The CDR3 sequence: CATSRGAGQTYEHYL.

The chain uses TRBV29-1 and TRBJ2-3, with D hard to call. Germline V gene sequence: CDR1 SQVTM, CDR2 ANQGSEA. V shed 5 bases and J shed 2 bases, with 14 bases lying between them. The CDR3 is 14 amino acids. The CDR3 DNA is TGCAGCGTTCAGACGGGTTTGGACACAGATACGCAGTATTTT. Its translation is CSVQTGLDTDTQYF.

This chain links TRBV25-1 with TRBJ1-5; D may be TRBD1 (5 bases). The CDR3 length is 12 residues. V shed 5 bases and J shed 5 bases, with 7 bases lying between them. The germline CDR1 and CDR2 sequences are MGHDK and SYGVNS. CDR3 nucleotide sequence: TGTGCCAGCAGTCAGGGCTATCAGCCCCAGCATTTT. It translates to CASSQGYQPQHF.

In regard to this clonotype: The conserved phenylalanine or tryptophan is not found at the CDR3 terminus, so this likely reflects a read error. V usage is TRBV6-5 and J usage is TRBJ2-1; tentatively, D is TRBD1 or TRBD2 (5 bases each). Germline V gene data show CDR1 as MNHEY and CDR2 as SVGAGI. The CDR3 has 13 amino acids. The CDR3 reads CASSYGATNEQFL. Here the CDR3 DNA reads TGTGCTAGCAGTTACGGGGCTACCAATGAGCAGTTCTTA.

This clonotype was observed a few times. It may be a read error: a sequence one base away is much more abundant. The chain recombines TRBV6-1 with TRBJ2-7; D not certain. From germline, CDR1 is MNHNS and CDR2 SASEGT. The CDR3 is 12 residues long. The CDR3 nucleotides are TGTGCCAACAGTGAAAGGGTGTACGAGCAGTACGTC. It yields the protein CANSERVYEQYV.

Comments on this clonotype: One end of the junction varies from germline; a read error may be responsible. The rearrangement joins TRBV29-1 to TRBJ2-1; TRBD1 agrees at 9 bases. The better agreement between TRBJ2-7 and the DNA end casts doubt on the J call. Germline V lookup: CDR1 SQVTM, CDR2 ANQGSEA. This CDR3 has 15 residues. The CDR3 region is CSIERGDRGYNEQYF. CDR3 sequence (DNA): TGCAGCATTGAACGTGGAGACAGGGGGTACAATGAGCAGTACTTC.

On this clonotype itself: A read error may account for a junction end that differs from germline. This chain uses TRBV11-2 with TRBJ2-5; D perhaps matches TRBD2 (6 bases). The CDR3 consists of 13 residues. Germline CDR1 is SGHAT and CDR2 is FQNNGV. The CDR3 DNA is TGTGCCAGCAGCTTAGAACCCGGAGGGATCCAGAACTTC. Translating it yields CASSLEPGGIQNF.

The table lists this clonotype with many counts. The chain has TRBV6-2 or TRBV6-3 and TRBJ2-1; 10 bases align to TRBD2. V lost 5 bases, J lost 5 bases, and 6 bases stayed unmatched. The CDR3 runs 15 residues. Germline assignment: CDR1 MNHEY and CDR2 SVGEGT. The CDR3 reads CASSRAGGPHNEQFF. In DNA, the CDR3 is TGTGCCAGCAGTCGAGCGGGAGGGCCCCACAATGAGCAGTTCTTC.

This clonotype was observed a single time. A much more abundant neighbour one base away suggests this may be a read error. The chain couples TRBV20-1 to TRBJ2-1, with 8 bases that match TRBD2. The CDR3 runs 16 residues. Germline assignment: CDR1 DFQATT and CDR2 SNEGSKA (reference sequence). CDR3: CSAQARLAHSYIEQFF. DNA of the CDR3: TGCAGTGCGCAGGCGCGACTAGCGCATTCCTACATTGAGCAGTTCTTC.

The chain combines TRBV11-2 with TRBJ2-7, with D possibly being TRBD2 (7 bases). The germline gives CDR1 SGHAT, CDR2 FQNNGV. The CDR3 runs to 19 residues. The CDR3 loop reads CASSSRARGRASLYYEQYV. The DNA for the CDR3 is TGTGCTAGCAGCTCTAGGGCTAGGGGGAGGGCGAGCCTTTACTACGAGCAGTACGTC.

The gene calls are TRBV7-8 and TRBJ2-3; D might be TRBD2 (5 bases). Germline V CDR1 and CDR2: SGHVS, FQNEAQ. This CDR3 comprises 15 residues. V was clipped by 1 base and J by 2 bases, with 10 bases between them. In DNA form, the CDR3 reads TGTGCCAGCAGCTTAGGACTACATTTCACAGATACGCAGTATTTT. It is translated as CASSLGLHFTDTQYF.

This clonotype was seen just once. Germline is not matched at one junction end, which may reflect a read error. V is TRBV29-1 and J is TRBJ2-7; tentatively, D is TRBD1 or TRBD2 (5 bases each). This CDR3 spans 12 amino acids. Germline V gives CDR1 SQVTM, CDR2 ANQGSEA. The CDR3 is CRARGTSYEHYF. CDR3 bases: TGCAGGGCCCGGGGCACCTCCTACGAGCATTACTTC.

The chain has TRBV6-2 or TRBV6-3 and TRBJ2-1; D gene uncertain. The CDR3 consists of 12 residues. Germline CDR1 MNHEY, CDR2 SVGEGT. V lost 9 bases and J 5 bases, leaving 11 bases between the germline ends. In nucleotides, the CDR3 is TGTGCCAGTACCGGTCCTAACAATGAGCAGTTCTTC. It is translated as CASTGPNNEQFF.

Details on this clonotype: A much larger clonotype is one base distant, so this may be a read error. The chain is built from TRBV20-1 and TRBJ2-5, with 9 positions matching TRBD2. Looked up from germline, CDR1 is DFQATT and CDR2 is SNEGSKA (reference sequence). V trimming: 3 bases; J trimming: 4 bases; junction bases outside the gene matches: 9. This CDR3 is built from 15 residues. The CDR3 sequence: CSARLTSGEGETQYF. CDR3 coding DNA: TGCAGTGCTAGGCTGACTAGCGGAGAGGGAGAGACCCAGTACTTC.

Concerning this clonotype: The CDR3 ends on some other residue instead of the conserved phenylalanine or tryptophan, so this is likely a read error. The rearrangement uses TRBV11-1 and TRBJ2-1, with D tentatively TRBD1 (5 bases). The germline CDR1 and CDR2 sequences are SGHAT and FQDESV (reference sequence). This CDR3 comprises 15 residues. DNA of the CDR3: TGTGCCAGCAACTTAGAGAGGACAACCTACAATGAGCAGTTCTCC. As protein: CASNLERTTYNEQFS.

The V gene is TRBV4-1, the J gene TRBJ2-7; D assignment may be TRBD1 or TRBD2 (5 bases each). The germline gives CDR1 MGHRA, CDR2 YSYEKL. The CDR3 is made up of 18 amino acids. The CDR3 loop is CASSSRDRRSISPYEQYV. The CDR3 nucleotides read TGCGCTAGCAGCAGCCGGGACCGGCGGTCGATCTCTCCCTACGAGCAGTACGTC.

In this sample, this clonotype turned up once. This chain joins TRBV5-6 and TRBJ1-1; TRBD1 might be the D (6 bases). This CDR3 spans 16 amino acids. V shed 0 bases and J shed 5 bases, with 17 bases lying between them. Germline-derived CDR1 and CDR2 are SGHDT and YYEEEE. The CDR3 DNA follows: TGTGCCAGCAGCTTGGCATCCGGGACACCGAAGACTGAAGCTTTCTTT. It is translated as CASSLASGTPKTEAFF.